This T cell receptor (beta chain) was obtained from a study of shared clonotypes between healthy human individuals. The germline CDR1 and CDR2 sequences are SGHRS and YFSETQ. CDR3 length: 14 residues. Trimming at V came to 2 bases and at J to 2 bases, leaving 3 bases not matched to a gene. Study findings and constraints: Larger estimated richness was generally seen in naive subsets than in memory subsets.

Note on this clone: The target antigen is unknown. Other DNA variants within this sample encode the same CDR3.

Profiled with immunoSEQ multiplex PCR; TCRdb holds only in-frame clones, not every one. The sample lists some 1 million clones, about 80% seen once, with about 1.5% in the top ten. It was into CD45RA+ naive and CD45RA-negative memory subsets that the CD4+ cells were split. This TCR was sampled from a man younger than 35 in good health. Specimen: memory CD4+ T cells sorted from blood. This sample's subset: CD45RA-negative fraction. The V call is TRBV5-1, the J call TRBJ2-5, with TRBD1 matching over 7 bases. CDR3 bases: TGCGCCAGCAGCTTTGGGACAGTACAAGAGACCCAGTACTTC. Translating gives CASSFGTVQETQYF.